This TCR beta chain was found in a study of control samples from healthy donors and cancer patients (dated by TCRdb to about 2020). A single count supports this clone. Its antigen target is currently unknown. The input lacks base qualities; no much larger clone sits a single base away. The library came from the immunoSEQ multiplex PCR assay. TCRdb's version of the immuneACCESS table is confined to in-frame rearrangements and falls short of the full clone set. An unresolved V gene accounts for under half of the shortfall where checked; the remainder is of unknown origin. The sample yields more than 70,000 clones; approximately 89% were counted once. Together, the top ten hold around 20% of the sample. This TCR came from a man aged 55 to 69 with lung cancer. The sequenced sample consisted of PBMCs.

The bases read TGTGCCACCAGTGAGAAGGGACCGGGCCAAAACATTCAGTACTTC. The encoded protein is CATSEKGPGQNIQYF. Recombination connected TRBV24-1 to TRBJ2-4, with the D assignment possibly TRBD1 or TRBD2, given 5 matching bases for each. CDR1 and CDR2, per the germline V gene, are KGHDR and SFDVKD. The CDR3 contains 15 residues, cysteine and phenylalanine counted. The only DNA kept is the CDR3, 45 bases in frame from the first base. The junction shows trimming of 4 bases on V and 5 bases on J, plus 14 bases between the germline ends.